These T cell receptor beta chains were read from a single sample in a study of T-cell reconstitution after alpha-beta-depleted transplantation in children. TCRdb called the PCR reads again in MiXCR, with one record for every CDR3 protein. The sample yields a few hundred thousand distinct CDR3 sequences, approximately 10% seen once. Material: PBMCs from the stem cell graft donor, obtained from the stem cell graft. The receptors were sampled from a human donor who donated a stem cell graft to a child with acute lymphoblastic leukemia. The CDR3 runs from the conserved cysteine through the conserved F or W. The D gene is left open where the match is weak. The size entry is marked missing in some rows and otherwise reads once, few, many or a size class.

d_gene,abundance,v_gene,j_gene,CDR3aa,CDR3nt
NA,few,TRBV20-1,TRBJ1-2,CSPRSGGDYGYTF,TGCAGTCCCCGTTCCGGGGGCGACTATGGCTACACCTTC
NA,many,TRBV20-1,TRBJ2-7,CSAQARGAGEQYF,TGCAGTGCGCAAGCGAGGGGGGCCGGCGAGCAGTACTTC
NA,NA,TRBV20-1,TRBJ1-3,CSAQGTGNTIYF,TGCAGTGCTCAGGGGACTGGAAACACCATATATTTT
TRBD1,NA,TRBV12-3/TRBV12-4,TRBJ2-7,CASSSFRGSNLWEQYF,TGTGCCAGCAGTTCCTTCAGGGGGAGCAATCTATGGGAGCAGTACTTC
TRBD1,many,TRBV29-1,TRBJ1-5,CSVETGGNQPQHF,TGCAGCGTTGAGACAGGGGGCAATCAGCCCCAGCATTTT
TRBD2,NA,TRBV9,TRBJ2-3,CASSVASGGAADTQYF,TGTGCCAGCAGCGTAGCCAGCGGGGGGGCCGCAGATACGCAGTATTTT
NA,few,TRBV6-2/TRBV6-3,TRBJ1-5,CASSRAFPNQPQHF,TGTGCCAGCAGTCGAGCATTCCCCAATCAGCCCCAGCATTTT
NA,few,TRBV30,TRBJ1-3,CAWSNGNTIYF,TGTGCCTGGAGCAACGGAAACACCATATATTTT
NA,NA,TRBV25-1,TRBJ2-2,CASSVQRVGELFF,TGTGCCAGCAGTGTCCAAAGGGTCGGGGAGCTGTTTTTT
NA,NA,TRBV5-1,TRBJ1-1,CASSSAENTEAFF,TGCGCCAGCAGCTCCGCAGAGAACACTGAAGCTTTCTTT
NA,many,TRBV5-1,TRBJ2-3,CASVGTDSRRGTQYF,TGCGCCAGCGTCGGGACGGACAGCCGAAGGGGTACGCAGTATTTT
NA,few,TRBV7-6,TRBJ2-2,CASSLRPGTGANTGELFF,TGTGCCAGCAGCTTACGGCCAGGGACTGGCGCGAACACAGGGGAGCTGTTTTTT
NA,few,TRBV12-3/TRBV12-4,TRBJ1-3,CASANRADGNTIYF,TGTGCCAGCGCAAACAGGGCGGATGGAAACACCATATATTTT
NA,many,TRBV29-1,TRBJ2-5,CSVPETMGETQYF,TGCAGCGTTCCTGAAACCATGGGGGAGACCCAGTACTTC
NA,many,TRBV7-9,TRBJ1-1,CASTFGQTPEAFF,TGTGCCAGCACCTTCGGACAGACCCCTGAAGCTTTCTTT
NA,NA,TRBV4-1,TRBJ2-3,CASSQAGPLTDTQYF,TGCGCCAGCAGCCAGGCCGGGCCCCTCACAGATACGCAGTATTTT
NA,NA,TRBV5-1,TRBJ1-2,CASIPTAGGFGYTF,TGCGCCAGCATCCCGACGGCAGGCGGTTTTGGCTACACCTTC
TRBD1,NA,TRBV11-2,TRBJ1-2,CASRGQGAGGYTF,TGTGCCAGCAGGGGACAGGGGGCTGGGGGCTACACCTTC
TRBD1,NA,TRBV2,TRBJ1-2,CASSAHTQGSVYGYTF,TGTGCCAGCAGCGCCCATACACAGGGGTCGGTCTATGGCTACACCTTC
NA,NA,TRBV5-1,TRBJ2-5,CASSLAVGRETQYF,TGCGCCAGCAGCTTGGCCGTGGGGCGAGAGACCCAGTACTTC
TRBD1,many,TRBV11-2,TRBJ1-2,CASSLAFATGDYGYTF,TGTGCCAGCAGCTTAGCCTTTGCGACAGGGGACTATGGCTACACCTTC
TRBD1,many,TRBV5-5,TRBJ1-4,CASSFSGTAYNEKLFF,TGTGCCAGCAGCTTCTCCGGGACAGCATATAATGAAAAACTGTTTTTT
TRBD2,NA,TRBV7-2,TRBJ2-7,CASSSLGGEYYEQYF,TGTGCCAGCAGCTCTTTGGGGGGGGAGTACTACGAGCAGTACTTC
NA,many,TRBV5-5,TRBJ1-4,CASSLLSEARLFF,TGTGCCAGCAGCTTACTCTCCGAGGCGCGGCTGTTTTTT
NA,many,TRBV5-1,TRBJ2-1,CASSYRTGPALNEQFF,TGCGCCAGCAGTTATCGGACGGGACCCGCCCTAAATGAGCAGTTCTTC
NA,many,TRBV3-1,TRBJ2-5,CASSTQETQYF,TGTGCCAGCAGCACCCAAGAGACCCAGTACTTC
TRBD2,few,TRBV27,TRBJ2-2,CASRGSGGASGELFF,TGTGCCAGCAGGGGGAGCGGGGGCGCATCCGGGGAGCTGTTTTTT
NA,many,TRBV6-5,TRBJ2-2,CASSLGVWGTGELFF,TGTGCCAGCAGTTTAGGGGTTTGGGGCACCGGGGAGCTGTTTTTT
TRBD1,NA,TRBV3-1,TRBJ2-5,CASQRQGVLETQYF,TGTGCCAGCCAGAGGCAGGGGGTTCTTGAGACCCAGTACTTC
TRBD1,few,TRBV7-2,TRBJ1-5,CASSLEGTGNQPQHF,TGTGCCAGCAGCTTAGAGGGGACAGGGAATCAGCCCCAGCATTTT
NA,few,TRBV6-5,TRBJ1-1,CASRVFGLGEAFF,TGTGCCAGCCGGGTGTTTGGGCTAGGCGAAGCTTTCTTT
TRBD2,NA,TRBV4-1,TRBJ2-3,CASSLLLAGATDTQYF,TGCGCCAGCAGCCTCCTACTAGCGGGAGCCACAGATACGCAGTATTTT
NA,NA,TRBV12-3/TRBV12-4,TRBJ1-5,CASSPNRDQPQHF,TGTGCCAGCAGCCCGAACAGGGATCAGCCCCAGCATTTT
NA,many,TRBV27,TRBJ2-4,CASSSSGIQYF,TGTGCCAGCAGTTCCTCGGGCATTCAGTACTTC
TRBD2,many,TRBV6-2/TRBV6-3,TRBJ2-7,CASGGGIYEQYF,TGTGCCAGTGGCGGGGGGATCTACGAGCAGTACTTC
NA,many,TRBV10-1,TRBJ2-3,CASSERWADTQYF,TGCGCCAGCAGTGAGCGGTGGGCAGATACGCAGTATTTT
NA,NA,TRBV9,TRBJ1-1,CASSGWTALNTEAFF,TGTGCCAGCAGCGGGTGGACAGCTTTGAACACTGAAGCTTTCTTT
NA,NA,TRBV6-1,TRBJ1-1,CASWEANTEAFF,TGTGCCAGCTGGGAAGCAAACACTGAAGCTTTCTTT
NA,NA,TRBV5-1,TRBJ2-1,CASSLAAANTNEQFF,TGCGCCAGCAGCTTGGCGGCAGCAAACACCAATGAGCAGTTCTTC
NA,NA,TRBV7-9,TRBJ2-7,CASSLDLRYEQYF,TGTGCCAGCAGCTTAGATCTACGCTACGAGCAGTACTTC
TRBD1,many,TRBV5-1,TRBJ1-1,CASSQQGVDTEAFF,TGCGCCAGCAGCCAACAGGGGGTAGACACTGAAGCTTTCTTT
TRBD2,few,TRBV19,TRBJ2-1,CASTRGDYNEQFF,TGTGCCAGTACGCGGGGGGACTACAATGAGCAGTTCTTC
TRBD2,NA,TRBV20-1,TRBJ2-7,CSARDLIRSGGQGEQYF,TGCAGTGCTAGAGATCTGATCCGTAGCGGGGGCCAGGGGGAGCAGTACTTC
NA,many,TRBV27,TRBJ2-2,CASSLAFPEAGELFF,TGTGCCAGCAGCCTCGCCTTCCCTGAGGCCGGGGAGCTGTTTTTT
NA,many,TRBV7-2,TRBJ2-1,CASSFLGDYNEQFF,TGTGCCAGCAGCTTTTTGGGAGATTACAATGAGCAGTTCTTC
NA,NA,TRBV20-1,TRBJ2-7,CSASSISGDFSYEQYF,TGCAGTGCTAGTTCGATCTCGGGGGACTTCTCCTACGAGCAGTACTTC
NA,many,TRBV4-2,TRBJ1-2,CASSQDYMAGWGYTF,TGTGCCAGCAGCCAAGACTATATGGCAGGCTGGGGCTACACCTTC
NA,few,TRBV4-3,TRBJ1-3,CASSQDLGQTGNTIYF,TGCGCCAGCAGCCAAGATCTTGGCCAAACTGGAAACACCATATATTTT
NA,few,TRBV6-2/TRBV6-3,TRBJ2-1,CASSFGVHNEQFF,TGTGCCAGCAGTTTCGGGGTTCACAATGAGCAGTTCTTC
TRBD1,NA,TRBV12-3/TRBV12-4,TRBJ1-5,CASTRTGRSNQPQHF,TGTGCCAGCACCCGGACAGGGCGGAGCAATCAGCCCCAGCATTTT
TRBD1,few,TRBV5-1,TRBJ1-1,CASSFTTGETEAFF,TGCGCCAGCAGCTTCACTACAGGGGAAACTGAAGCTTTCTTT
NA,once,TRBV21-1,TRBJ1-5,CASSKMGRGNQPQHF,TGTGCCAGCAGCAAAATGGGCAGGGGAAATCAGCCCCAGCATTTT